This passage covers 8 T cell receptor beta chains from one sample sequenced in a study of CD8 T cells in Susac syndrome. Random hexamers primed reverse transcription of about 0.5 to 1 ug RNA. A single record per CDR3 protein comes from TCRdb applying MiXCR to the immunoSEQ multiplex PCR reads. The table lists 100,000 to 150,000 distinct CDR3 sequences, just under 95% of them singletons, with 0.25% to 0.3% in the top ten. Sequenced: CD8+ T cells from PBMCs. The receptors derive from a human donor with Susac syndrome.

The CDR3 DNA sequence: TGTGCCAGCAGTCCCACCGGGGGGGGTGGAACCTACGAGCAGTACTTC. As protein: CASSPTGGGGTYEQYF. V usage is TRBV27 and J usage is TRBJ2-7; 8 bases match TRBD2. Germline V gives CDR1 MNHEY, CDR2 SMNVEV (reference sequence). The CDR3 loop spans 16 amino acids. Germline trimming cut 5 bases from V and 2 bases from J; bases unmatched to any gene: 11.

This rearrangement joins TRBV2 to TRBJ1-2; maybe TRBD1 (6 bases). The length of the CDR3 is 11 residues. Germline V CDR1 and CDR2: SNHLY, FYNNEI. Trimming left V 5 bases short and J 7 bases short, with 8 bases between. The CDR3 DNA reads TGTGCCAGCAGTAGACAGGTTGGCTACACCTTC. The encoded protein is CASSRQVGYTF.

This clonotype was seen once. The chain combines TRBV4-1 with TRBJ1-2, with a weak D call TRBD1 (5 bases). CDR1 is MGHRA and CDR2 is YSYEKL in the germline V gene. This CDR3 is built from 15 residues. Trimming took 4 bases from V and 6 from J, leaving 18 bases between them. CDR3 loop: CASSPRQFGNDGYTF. The CDR3, as DNA: TGCGCCAGCAGCCCCCGACAGTTCGGGAATGATGGCTACACCTTC.

J is TRBJ1-1 and V is TRBV29-1; 7 bases are a match to TRBD1. The CDR3 totals 14 residues. The J segment lost 0 bases and the V segment lost 5 bases, leaving 6 bases of the junction unmatched. CDR1 SQVTM and CDR2 ANQGSEA come from the germline V gene. CDR3 coding DNA: TGCAGCGTTTCCGGGACAGCCATGAACACTGAAGCTTTCTTT. Its protein product is CSVSGTAMNTEAFF.

The CDR3, as DNA: TGTGCCACCAGCAGAGGGGGGGGTGGCTACACCTTC. Residues: CATSRGGGGYTF. The V call is TRBV15, the J call TRBJ1-2, with D perhaps TRBD1 (5 bases). CDR1 and CDR2 (germline): LNHNV, YYDKDF (reference sequence). The CDR3 is 12 residues long. The germline V and J ends were trimmed by 1 base and 7 bases, with 7 bases remaining between them.

The rearrangement links TRBV20-1 to TRBJ1-2; TRBD1 agrees at 8 bases. Germline trimming cut 6 bases from V and 6 bases from J; bases unmatched to any gene: 3. The CDR3 extends over 11 amino acids. Germline CDR1 is DFQATT and CDR2 is SNEGSKA (reference sequence). The CDR3 region has the DNA TGCAGTGCCACAGGGGGGGATGGCTACACCTTC. Encoded protein: CSATGGDGYTF.

The chain carries TRBV7-6 and TRBJ1-1; D is unresolved. Trimming took off 0 bases at V and 1 base at J, with 6 bases between the two ends. CDR3 size: 14 residues. From germline, CDR1 is SGHVS and CDR2 FNYEAQ. The CDR3 DNA reads TGTGCCAGCAGCTTAGCGGGCCAGAACACTGAAGCTTTCTTT. This gives the protein CASSLAGQNTEAFF. The full variable domain, in which reference TRBV7-6 and TRBJ1-1 provide the parts outside the CDR3, is GAGVSQSPRYKVTKRGQDVALRCDPISGHVSLYWYRQALGQGPEFLTYFNYEAQQDKSGLPNDRFSAERPEGSISTLTIQRTEQRDSAMYRCASSLAGQNTEAFFGQGTRLTVV.

In its sample, this clonotype was seen once. V and J are TRBV12-3 or TRBV12-4 and TRBJ2-5, with 10 bases matching TRBD2. Losses at the gene ends were 4 bases for V and 0 bases for J; bases not matched to a gene: 8. The CDR3 extends over 17 amino acids. The CDR3 bases are TGTGCCAGCAGTTCAGAGCGGGGGGGCCCCTACCAAGAGACCCAGTACTTC. Amino acid sequence: CASSSERGGPYQETQYF.